In its sample, the clone carrying this T cell receptor beta chain was seen a few times. What it binds is unknown. From germline, CDR1 is SQVTM and CDR2 ANQGSEA. This CDR3 is built from 14 residues. Trimming removed 5 bases from V and 1 base from J; junction bases left unmatched: 6. This sample is part of a study of CD8+ T cells in alopecia areata. As for the study in general: Among treated patients, oral tofacitinib was administered at 5 to 10 mg twice daily. Study-wide findings and caveats: Sequence data from scalp samples additionally include resident alphabeta T cells of normal skin. Affected scalp, especially in alopecia totalis/universalis, had a higher clonality than normal scalp did.

The sequencing template was cDNA reverse transcribed from extracted RNA. Assay used: immunoSEQ multiplex PCR; TCRdb lists only in-frame clones, some missing. This sample yields some 99,000 clones, of which about 45% are seen a single time; roughly 0.83% belongs to the top ten. The sequence came from a human donor with alopecia areata. The V and J genes are TRBV29-1 and TRBJ2-5, with 8 nucleotides matching TRBD2. The sample consisted of CD4+ T cells sorted from blood. In nucleotides, the CDR3 is TGCAGCGTTAGAAGCGGGGGCACCCAAGAGACCCAGTACTTC. Amino acid sequence: CSVRSGGTQETQYF.